This T cell receptor (beta chain) was obtained from a study of identical twins. Broader study findings: Beta out-of-frame sequences displayed a weaker excess of sharing between twins. Reduced insertions were recorded for abundant cord blood beta clonotypes, with no such pattern in memory repertoires. Findings came from cross-sectional statistics, without long-term follow-up of donors.

Template switching added a universal primer binding site, and final cDNA carried unique molecular identifiers. TCRdb called the 5' RACE reads again in MiXCR, with one record for every CDR3 protein. There are roughly 1,500,000 distinct CDR3 sequences in the sample; around 33% occur only once, and about 0.27% lies in the top ten. In the case of this clonotype: The antigen remains undetermined.

The trim removed 1 base at V and 2 bases at J, leaving 3 bases unmatched. Germline V gene data show CDR1 as DFQATT and CDR2 as SNEGSKA (reference sequence). This CDR3 has 15 residues. The sequenced sample consisted of cord blood. The gene calls are TRBV20-1 and TRBJ2-5; 11 bases map to TRBD2. The sequence was obtained from a newborn girl in good health. The CDR3 sequence: CSARGRLAGQETQYF. The DNA for the CDR3 is TGCAGTGCTAGAGGACGACTAGCGGGGCAAGAGACCCAGTACTTC.